The rows below give T cell receptor beta chains drawn from one sample of a study of shared clonotypes between healthy human individuals. The assay was immunoSEQ multiplex PCR, and TCRdb's table has in-frame clones only and misses some. The sample carries around 1,900,000 clones, roughly 95% recorded once. Sequencing was performed on naive CD8+ T cells from PBMCs. The receptors here all came from a man between 18 and 29 years old in good health. Some clones in this sample may be carry-over from other donors' samples. Both conserved end residues are part of each CDR3. The size of a clone is reported for some rows only, either as once, few or many, or as a class for expanded clones.

abundance	v_gene	j_gene	CDR3aa
-	TRBV28	TRBJ1-5	CASSPGAATQIEYSNQPQHF
-	TRBV6-6	TRBJ2-7	CASSFGLAGAEQYF
-	TRBV19	TRBJ2-7	CASSIRLAETYEQYF
-	TRBV27	TRBJ1-5	CASSSGVQPQHF
-	TRBV4-3	TRBJ2-3	CASSLGLAGGWNTQYF
once	TRBV7-9	TRBJ2-7	CASSPISYEQYF
-	TRBV7-6	TRBJ2-7	CASSPPQARSYEQYF
once	TRBV6-1	TRBJ2-7	CASSEGRRVNPEQYF
-	TRBV6-1	TRBJ1-5	CASKDRGGPQHF
-	TRBV28	TRBJ1-2	CASSFSGDSNYGYTF
-	TRBV18	TRBJ2-4	CASSPGQGENIQYF
-	TRBV15	TRBJ2-7	CATSMAGIAYEQYF
-	TRBV7-8	TRBJ2-3	CASSQWGGPTVTDTQYF
-	TRBV29-1	TRBJ1-1	CSVPVMNTEAFF
-	TRBV11-2	TRBJ2-3	CASSLGWNTQYF
-	TRBV7-6	TRBJ2-7	CASSSLAGSYYEQYF
-	TRBV19	TRBJ1-5	CASRSAGTGASYSNQPQHF